Listed below are T cell receptor beta chains from one sample, sequenced in a study of T cells after posttransplantation cyclophosphamide. Some clones are missing from TCRdb's copy, which holds only in-frame ones; the method was immunoSEQ multiplex PCR. The table lists around 7,000 clones, about 90% of them singletons. The sample consisted of PBMCs, taken approximately 1,300 days after allogeneic stem cell transplant with posttransplant cyclophosphamide. The origin of the receptors is a female patient aged 45 to 65 who received an allogeneic stem cell transplant from a related donor, was CMV-positive, and had no GVHD. Certain T cells may be donor cells from the graft. Each CDR3 is given with its conserved first and last residue. D genes are given only for firm matches. Rows give clone size only sometimes, using once, few, many, or a class for an expanded clone.

abundance	v_gene	j_gene	d_gene	CDR3aa	CDR3nt
NA	TRBV15	TRBJ2-1	NA	CATSRDWQGDSNEQFF	TGTGCCACCAGCAGAGATTGGCAGGGCGACTCCAATGAGCAGTTCTTC
once	TRBV29-1	TRBJ1-2	NA	CSVLNRGYTF	TGCAGCGTTCTCAACAGGGGCTACACCTTC
NA	TRBV9	TRBJ2-2	TRBD2	CASSVGLAGGLGELFF	TGTGCCAGCAGCGTAGGACTAGCGGGAGGGCTCGGGGAGCTGTTTTTT
NA	TRBV11-3	TRBJ2-3	NA	CASSLTAPDTQYF	TGTGCCAGCAGCTTAACAGCTCCGGATACGCAGTATTTT
NA	TRBV7-8	TRBJ1-2	NA	CASSLAGPYGYTF	TGTGCCAGCAGCTTAGCCGGTCCCTATGGCTACACCTTC
NA	TRBV14	TRBJ2-7	NA	CASSRGTLPVYEQYF	TGTGCCAGCAGCCGGGGGACTCTTCCTGTCTACGAGCAGTACTTC
NA	TRBV7-9	TRBJ2-1	TRBD1	CASSGGQGTNEQFF	TGTGCCAGCAGCGGAGGACAGGGAACCAATGAGCAGTTCTTC
NA	TRBV18	TRBJ2-5	NA	CASSPSRREETQYF	TGTGCCAGCTCACCATCTCGACGGGAAGAGACCCAGTACTTC
NA	TRBV25-1	TRBJ2-1	NA	CASSAGRGSYNEQFF	TGTGCCAGCAGTGCCGGGAGAGGCTCCTACAATGAGCAGTTCTTC
NA	TRBV6-1	TRBJ2-5	NA	CASSGRGSRETQYF	TGTGCCAGCAGTGGCAGGGGAAGTAGAGAGACCCAGTACTTC
NA	TRBV2	TRBJ2-5	TRBD1	CASRRTGWETQYF	TGTGCCAGCAGGAGGACAGGATGGGAGACCCAGTACTTC
NA	TRBV5-6	TRBJ2-5	NA	CASSLGPGGETQYF	TGTGCCAGCAGCTTGGGGCCAGGGGGGGAGACCCAGTACTTC
NA	TRBV13	TRBJ2-7	TRBD2	CASSPEGLAGESEQYF	TGTGCCAGCAGCCCAGAGGGACTAGCGGGAGAATCCGAGCAGTACTTC
NA	TRBV6-6	TRBJ1-2	NA	CASSYNPDRNYGYTF	TGTGCCAGCAGTTATAATCCCGACAGGAACTATGGCTACACCTTC
NA	TRBV7-3	TRBJ2-1	TRBD1	CASSRQDRGLVSEQFF	TGTGCCAGCAGCCGCCAGGACAGGGGGCTAGTGAGTGAGCAGTTCTTC
NA	TRBV27	TRBJ2-5	NA	CASSFGWGSETQYF	TGTGCCAGCAGTTTTGGGTGGGGCTCAGAGACCCAGTACTTC
NA	TRBV4-1	TRBJ2-5	NA	CASSDPVRKWKETQYF	TGCGCCAGCAGCGATCCTGTGCGGAAGTGGAAGGAGACCCAGTACTTC
NA	TRBV11-2	TRBJ1-1	NA	CASSLQGKTEAFF	TGTGCCAGCAGCTTACAGGGGAAAACTGAAGCTTTCTTT
NA	TRBV4-3	TRBJ2-7	NA	CASSQDVRDFYEQYF	TGCGCCAGCAGCCAAGATGTTCGGGACTTTTACGAGCAGTACTTC
NA	TRBV7-2	TRBJ2-2	TRBD2	CASSKGGGGVIGELFF	TGTGCCAGCAGCAAAGGAGGCGGGGGAGTTATCGGGGAGCTGTTTTTT